This T cell receptor beta chain comes out of a study of T cells after yellow fever vaccination. The CDR3 loop spans 19 amino acids. J gave up 2 bases and V 3 bases, and 17 bases lay outside the gene matches. Germline CDR1 reads SGHRS; CDR2 reads YFSETQ. This clonotype was seen at least ten times. As TCR cDNA was made by 5'RACE template switching, a universal primer site and UMIs were added. A single record per CDR3 protein comes from TCRdb applying MiXCR to the 5' RACE reads. Of about 360,000 distinct CDR3 sequences in the sample, about 6% were seen once. This specimen was PBMCs, taken 5 days after the yellow fever booster vaccination. The TCR was taken from a young man who received the YFV17D yellow fever vaccine. V and J are TRBV5-1 and TRBJ2-5, with 9 nucleotides matching TRBD2. As DNA, the CDR3 is TGCGCCAGCAGCTCTCCCCCGGCCCCTAGCGGGGATTTTCAAGAGACCCAGTACTTC. Amino acids: CASSSPPAPSGDFQETQYF.